Listed here are 2 T cell receptor beta chains from one sample, sequenced in a study of blood T cells in healthy people across ages. A second PCR, run for roughly 7 to 11 cycles, used a sample-barcoded 5' primer plus a J-beta primer mix. A single record per CDR3 protein comes from TCRdb applying MiXCR to the 5' RACE reads. The sample has about 1.4 million distinct CDR3 sequences, 59% seen once. The sequencing sample was made of blood. Receptor source: a man aged 18 to 30 in good health.

This clonotype was observed a few times. This chain joins TRBV6-5 and TRBJ2-1; D gene uncertain. This CDR3 has 14 residues. Trimming removed 7 bases at V and 1 base at J, with 11 bases between. CDR1 MNHEY and CDR2 SVGAGI come from the germline V gene. DNA for the CDR3: TGTGCCAGCACCCGTTTCGGGTCCTACAATGAGCAGTTCTTC. Translated: CASTRFGSYNEQFF.

This clonotype was observed a handful of times. In nucleotides, the CDR3 is TGTGCCAGCAGTACTAGCGTTGGGCAGTTCTTC. Translating it yields CASSTSVGQFF. The J gene is TRBJ2-1, the V gene TRBV6-6; 7 positions match TRBD2. CDR1 and CDR2 (germline): MNHNY, SVGAGI (reference sequence). This CDR3 contains 11 residues. Trimming took 5 bases from V and 12 from J; bases not matched to a gene: 4.